The 4 T cell receptor beta chains reported below all come from one sample, sequenced in a study of memory CD4+ T cells and cytomegalovirus serostatus. The repertoire was sequenced with immunoSEQ multiplex PCR; TCRdb's copy has only in-frame clones and lacks some. The sample has some 80,000 clones; over 80% are singletons. The sort gate was single viable CD3+CD4+CD8-CD45RO+ cells for memory CD4+ T cells. Sequences were obtained from memory CD4+ T cells from blood. Receptor source: an adult in good health and CMV-seronegative.

This clone has only a few counts. The chain carries TRBV5-1 and TRBJ2-7, with D possibly matching TRBD1 (8 bases). V was shortened by 3 bases and J by 0 bases, with 22 bases between the two germline ends. This CDR3 comprises 18 residues. The germline V gene encodes CDR1 SGHRS and CDR2 YFSETQ. The CDR3 DNA sequence: TGCGCCAGCAGCTGGGGGGGGAGGACAGGGCTCCTCTCCTACGAGCAGTACTTC. Protein: CASSWGGRTGLLSYEQYF. The entire variable domain, with the rest obtained from reference TRBV5-1 and TRBJ2-7, is as follows: KAGVTQTPRYLIKTRGQQVTLSCSPISGHRSVSWYQQTPGQGLQFLFEYFSETQRNKGNFPGRFSGRQFSNSRSEMNVSTLELGDSALYLCASSWGGRTGLLSYEQYFGPGTRLTVT.

This sequence joins TRBV6-1 and TRBJ1-5, with D unclear. Trimming stripped 2 bases from V and 0 bases from J, with 8 bases between. The CDR3 runs 15 residues. Per germline, CDR1 MNHNS and CDR2 SASEGT. The CDR3 protein is CASSESSYSNQPQHF. In DNA, the CDR3 is TGTGCCAGCAGTGAATCAAGCTATAGCAATCAGCCCCAGCATTTT.

The gene calls are TRBV6-5 and TRBJ1-5, with 7 bases aligning to TRBD1. The trim removed 8 bases at V and 5 bases at J, leaving 6 bases unmatched. The CDR3 length is 13 residues. CDR1 MNHEY and CDR2 SVGAGI come from the germline V gene. Here the CDR3 DNA reads TGTGCCAGCGGAGACAGGGTTCATCAGCCCCAGCATTTT. Amino acids: CASGDRVHQPQHF.

The V and J genes are TRBV7-2 and TRBJ2-1; 7 nucleotides align to TRBD2. The CDR3 length is 16 residues. Germline CDR1 SGHTA, CDR2 FQGNSA. V dropped 2 bases and J dropped 2; count of bases not matched to a gene: 6. DNA of the CDR3: TGTGCCAGCAGCTTAATCTTTGCGGGGGCCTACAATGAGCAGTTCTTC. Translating it yields CASSLIFAGAYNEQFF. The full variable domain, in which reference TRBV7-2 and TRBJ2-1 provide the parts outside the CDR3, is GAGVSQSPSNKVTEKGKDVELRCDPISGHTALYWYRQSLGQGLEFLIYFQGNSAPDKSGLPSDRFSAERTGGSVSTLTIQRTQQEDSAVYLCASSLIFAGAYNEQFFGPGTRLTVL.